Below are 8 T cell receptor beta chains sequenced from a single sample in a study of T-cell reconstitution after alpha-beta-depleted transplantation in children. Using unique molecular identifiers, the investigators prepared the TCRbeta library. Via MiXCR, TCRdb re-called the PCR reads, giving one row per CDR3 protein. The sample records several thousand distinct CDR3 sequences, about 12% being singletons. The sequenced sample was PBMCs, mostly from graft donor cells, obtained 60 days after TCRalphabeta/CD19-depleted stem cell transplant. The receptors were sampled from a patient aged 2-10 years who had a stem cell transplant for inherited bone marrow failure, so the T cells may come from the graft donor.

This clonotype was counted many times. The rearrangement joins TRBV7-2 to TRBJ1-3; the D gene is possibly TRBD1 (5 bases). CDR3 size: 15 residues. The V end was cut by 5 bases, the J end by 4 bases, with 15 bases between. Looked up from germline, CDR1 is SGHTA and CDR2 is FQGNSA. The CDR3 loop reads CASSPGGGLGNTIYF. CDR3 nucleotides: TGTGCCAGCAGCCCCGGGGGAGGGCTGGGAAACACCATATATTTT.

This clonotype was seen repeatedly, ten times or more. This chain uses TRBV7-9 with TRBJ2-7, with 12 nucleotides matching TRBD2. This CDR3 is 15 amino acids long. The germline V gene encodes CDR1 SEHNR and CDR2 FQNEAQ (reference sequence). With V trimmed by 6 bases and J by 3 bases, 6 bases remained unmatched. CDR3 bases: TGTGCCAGCAGTCCTACTAGCGGGAGGTACTACGAGCAGTACTTC. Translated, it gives CASSPTSGRYYEQYF.

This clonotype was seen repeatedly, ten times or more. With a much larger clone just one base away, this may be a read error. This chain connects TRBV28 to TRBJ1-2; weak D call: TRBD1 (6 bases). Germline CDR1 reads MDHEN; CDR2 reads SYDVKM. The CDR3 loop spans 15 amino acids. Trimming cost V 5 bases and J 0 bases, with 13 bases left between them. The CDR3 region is CASSPWDKANYGYTF. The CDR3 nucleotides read TGTGCCAGCAGTCCATGGGACAAGGCTAACTATGGCTACACCTTC.

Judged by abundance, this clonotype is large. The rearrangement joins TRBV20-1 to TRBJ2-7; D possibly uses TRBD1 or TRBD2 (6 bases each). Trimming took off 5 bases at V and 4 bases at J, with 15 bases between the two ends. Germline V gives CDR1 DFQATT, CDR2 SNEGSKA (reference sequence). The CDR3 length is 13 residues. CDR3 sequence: CSAEAGHSYEQYF. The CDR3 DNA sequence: TGCAGTGCTGAGGCGGGACACAGTTACGAGCAGTACTTC.

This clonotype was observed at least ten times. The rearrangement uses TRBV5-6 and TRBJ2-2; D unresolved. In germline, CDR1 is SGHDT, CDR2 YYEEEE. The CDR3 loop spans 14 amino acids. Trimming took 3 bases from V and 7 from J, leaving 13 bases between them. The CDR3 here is CASSSWTGYGELFF. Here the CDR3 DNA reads TGTGCCAGCAGCTCATGGACCGGTTACGGGGAGCTGTTTTTT.

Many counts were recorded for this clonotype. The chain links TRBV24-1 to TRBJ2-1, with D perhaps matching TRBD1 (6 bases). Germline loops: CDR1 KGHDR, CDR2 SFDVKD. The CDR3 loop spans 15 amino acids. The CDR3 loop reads CGASDGGGSYNEQFF. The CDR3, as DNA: TGTGGGGCCAGTGATGGGGGCGGCAGCTACAATGAGCAGTTCTTC.

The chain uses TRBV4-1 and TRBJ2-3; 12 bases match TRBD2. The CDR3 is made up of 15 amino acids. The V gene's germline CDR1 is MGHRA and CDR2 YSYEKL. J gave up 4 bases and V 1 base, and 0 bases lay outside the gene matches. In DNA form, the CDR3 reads TGCGCCAGCAGCCAAGGACTAGCGGGAGCAGATACGCAGTATTTT. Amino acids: CASSQGLAGADTQYF.

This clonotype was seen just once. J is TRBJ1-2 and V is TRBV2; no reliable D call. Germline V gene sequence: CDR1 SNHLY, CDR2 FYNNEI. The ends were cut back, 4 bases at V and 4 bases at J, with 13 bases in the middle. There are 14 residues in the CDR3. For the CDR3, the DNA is TGTGCCAGCAGTGGTGCGGGCAATCGCTATGGCTACACCTTC. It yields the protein CASSGAGNRYGYTF.